The rows below give T cell receptor beta chains drawn from one sample of a study of cytomegalovirus exposure and HLA in healthy donors. Clones were read by immunoSEQ multiplex PCR, and TCRdb kept only the in-frame ones, dropping some. The data hold about 160,000 clones, with roughly 76% observed a single time. Sequencing was performed on PBMCs. The receptors derive from a man aged 60 to 69 in good health and CMV-seronegative. Both conserved end residues are part of each CDR3. D genes are given only for firm matches. Clone size is shown for a subset of rows, as once, few, many or a class of expanded clone.

j_call	v_call	clone_size	d_call	cdr3_aa	cdr3_nt
TRBJ2-7	TRBV5-6	.	.	CASSGSAYEQYF	TGTGCCAGCAGCGGTAGTGCCTACGAGCAGTACTTC
TRBJ2-3	TRBV10-3	.	.	CAISSRERGTDTQYF	TGTGCCATCAGTAGTAGGGAGCGTGGCACAGATACGCAGTATTTT
TRBJ2-5	TRBV5-1	.	.	CASSATGETQYF	TGCGCCAGCAGCGCGACCGGGGAGACCCAGTACTTC
TRBJ2-3	TRBV30	.	.	CAWSRSADTQYF	TGTGCCTGGAGCCGATCGGCAGATACGCAGTATTTT
TRBJ2-1	TRBV6-1	.	.	CASSFTSPTFDEQFF	TGTGCCAGCAGTTTTACTAGCCCCACCTTCGATGAGCAGTTCTTC
TRBJ2-3	TRBV7-2	.	TRBD2	CASSLGLAGGWSTDTQYF	TGTGCCAGCAGCTTAGGACTAGCGGGGGGGTGGAGCACAGATACGCAGTATTTT
TRBJ2-3	TRBV7-2	.	TRBD2	CASSLQRGGLSSTDTQYF	TGTGCCAGCAGCTTACAGCGGGGGGGGTTGTCTAGCACAGATACGCAGTATTTT
TRBJ2-3	TRBV29-1	few	TRBD2	CSVAGTSGGTDTQYF	TGCAGCGTCGCCGGGACTAGCGGGGGCACAGATACGCAGTATTTT
TRBJ2-7	TRBV10-3	.	TRBD1	CAISPQGAYSYEQYF	TGTGCCATCAGCCCACAGGGGGCGTACTCCTACGAGCAGTACTTC
TRBJ2-5	TRBV14	.	TRBD2	CASSVGLAQETQYF	TGTGCCAGCTCTGTAGGACTAGCGCAAGAGACCCAGTACTTC
TRBJ1-1	TRBV5-4	.	.	CASNSDSEAFF	TGTGCCAGCAACTCGGACAGCGAAGCTTTCTTT
TRBJ2-2	TRBV11-3	.	TRBD2	CASSSRLAGSFTGELFF	TGTGCCAGCAGCTCTCGACTAGCGGGATCCTTCACCGGGGAGCTGTTTTTT
TRBJ2-7	TRBV28	.	TRBD1	CASSFEGTGLWDEQYF	TGTGCCAGCAGTTTTGAAGGGACAGGGCTTTGGGACGAGCAGTACTTC
TRBJ2-7	TRBV29-1	once	TRBD1	CSARPSQGFAYEQYF	TGCAGCGCTAGGCCATCACAGGGGTTCGCCTACGAGCAGTACTTC
TRBJ2-1	TRBV7-2	once	.	CASSPGHYNEQFF	TGTGCCAGCAGCCCGGGACATTACAATGAGCAGTTCTTC
TRBJ2-7	TRBV30	.	TRBD2	CAWSGLLAGGREQYF	TGTGCCTGGAGTGGGCTACTAGCGGGGGGAAGAGAGCAGTACTTC
TRBJ2-7	TRBV10-2	.	TRBD1	CASSDGGTGGSYEQYF	TGCGCCAGCAGTGATGGCGGGACAGGGGGCTCCTACGAGCAGTACTTC
TRBJ2-3	TRBV29-1	.	TRBD1	CSVGQGGTDTQYF	TGCAGCGTGGGACAGGGGGGCACAGATACGCAGTATTTT
TRBJ1-2	TRBV9	.	TRBD1	CASSVATGGTGYTF	TGTGCCAGCAGCGTAGCTACAGGGGGGACGGGCTACACCTTC
TRBJ1-2	TRBV28	few	.	CASSLQGIDYGYTF	TGTGCCAGCAGTTTACAGGGAATCGACTATGGCTACACCTTC
TRBJ2-5	TRBV4-2	.	.	CASSPGRGYFQYF	TGTGCCAGCAGCCCAGGACGGGGTTACTTCCAGTACTTC
TRBJ2-7	TRBV6-6	.	TRBD2	CASSYSSGAYEQYF	TGTGCCAGCAGTTACTCTAGCGGGGCCTACGAGCAGTACTTC
TRBJ1-4	TRBV9	.	.	CASSVDSNEKLFF	TGTGCCAGCAGCGTAGATAGTAATGAAAAACTGTTTTTT
TRBJ1-5	TRBV4-3	.	.	CASSQDLRAGRVYSNQPQHF	TGCGCCAGCAGCCAAGATCTCAGAGCGGGCAGGGTCTATAGCAATCAGCCCCAGCATTTT
TRBJ1-1	TRBV10-3	.	.	CAISEQGGAFF	TGTGCCATCAGTGAACAGGGTGGCGCTTTCTTT
TRBJ2-2	TRBV7-9	few	TRBD2	CASSLDMRAGEAGELFF	TGTGCCAGCAGCTTAGATATGCGAGCGGGAGAGGCCGGGGAGCTGTTTTTT
TRBJ1-2	TRBV27	.	.	CASSINRADYGYTF	TGTGCCAGCAGTATAAACAGGGCTGACTATGGCTACACCTTC
TRBJ2-7	TRBV19	.	TRBD1	CASSITGGSNEQYF	TGTGCCAGTAGTATAACAGGGGGCTCCAACGAGCAGTACTTC
TRBJ1-2	TRBV28	few	.	CASSQGRNYGYTF	TGTGCCAGCAGCCAGGGGCGGAACTATGGCTACACCTTC
TRBJ2-1	TRBV14	.	TRBD2	CASSQALAGGREQFF	TGTGCCAGCAGCCAAGCGCTAGCGGGAGGGAGGGAGCAGTTCTTC
TRBJ2-1	TRBV5-1	.	TRBD1	CASSFDRVPLNEQFF	TGCGCCAGCAGCTTCGACAGGGTCCCCCTCAATGAGCAGTTCTTC
TRBJ1-1	TRBV7-8	.	.	CASSRTAAGLVINTEAFF	TGTGCCAGCAGCCGAACGGCGGCAGGGTTGGTGATAAACACTGAAGCTTTCTTT
TRBJ2-2	TRBV13	.	TRBD2	CASSDTGLAGNTGELFF	TGTGCCAGCAGCGACACGGGACTAGCGGGGAACACCGGGGAGCTGTTTTTT
TRBJ2-7	TRBV7-9	once	TRBD1	CASSLRQGDEQYF	TGTGCCAGCAGCCTACGACAGGGCGACGAGCAGTACTTC
TRBJ2-7	TRBV28	.	TRBD2	CASRGLAGRWEQYF	TGTGCCAGCAGGGGACTAGCGGGGCGATGGGAGCAGTACTTC
TRBJ1-3	TRBV10-3	.	.	CASKTAKRGNTIYF	TGTGCCAGCAAGACGGCCAAGCGGGGAAACACCATATATTTT
TRBJ1-6	TRBV18	.	.	CASSPPGATSPLHF	TGTGCCAGCTCACCACCAGGGGCTACTTCACCCCTCCACTTT
TRBJ1-1	TRBV10-2	.	TRBD1	CASSTGENTEAFF	TGCGCCAGCAGTACAGGGGAGAACACTGAAGCTTTCTTT
TRBJ1-5	TRBV4-3	.	.	CASSQDVTRSSQHF	TGCGCCAGCAGCCAAGACGTAACTAGGTCGAGCCAGCATTTT
TRBJ1-1	TRBV10-3	few	.	CAIRAQGSRTEAFF	TGTGCCATCAGGGCCCAGGGAAGCCGCACTGAAGCTTTCTTT
TRBJ2-7	TRBV27	.	TRBD1	CASSIRQGAYEQYF	TGTGCCAGCAGTATAAGACAGGGGGCCTACGAGCAGTACTTC
TRBJ2-5	TRBV30	.	TRBD2	CAWSPTAGPPETQYF	TGTGCCTGGAGCCCCACAGCGGGACCTCCGGAGACCCAGTACTTC
TRBJ2-7	TRBV9	.	TRBD2	CASSVAQREMREQYF	TGTGCCAGCAGCGTAGCGCAGCGGGAGATGAGAGAGCAGTACTTC
TRBJ1-5	TRBV30	.	.	CAWTNGQSYQPQHF	TGTGCCTGGACCAACGGACAGAGCTATCAGCCCCAGCATTTT
TRBJ1-4	TRBV11-2	.	.	CASSLFPQGSGEKLFF	TGTGCCAGCAGCTTATTCCCCCAGGGGAGCGGTGAAAAACTGTTTTTT
TRBJ2-1	TRBV11-1	.	TRBD1	CASSADRDEQFF	TGTGCCAGCAGCGCCGACAGGGATGAGCAGTTCTTC
TRBJ2-7	TRBV28	.	TRBD1	CASSSSRQGLSYEQYF	TGTGCCAGCAGTTCTTCTAGACAGGGGTTATCCTACGAGCAGTACTTC
TRBJ2-7	TRBV19	.	.	CASSIKGTPLYHEQYF	TGTGCCAGTAGTATAAAGGGGACACCGCTCTACCACGAGCAGTACTTC
TRBJ1-2	TRBV19	.	.	CASSKGVSQANYGYTF	TGTGCCAGTAGTAAAGGGGTCTCCCAAGCTAACTATGGCTACACCTTC
TRBJ2-7	TRBV4-3	.	.	CASSQDWLASYEQYF	TGCGCCAGCAGCCAAGATTGGCTAGCTTCCTACGAGCAGTACTTC
TRBJ2-3	TRBV7-9	.	TRBD1	CASSPTGTTSTDTQYF	TGTGCCAGCAGCCCGACAGGGACCACTAGCACAGATACGCAGTATTTT
TRBJ2-7	TRBV10-3	.	TRBD2	CAISDETSGRSYEQYF	TGTGCCATCAGTGACGAGACTAGCGGACGCTCCTACGAGCAGTACTTC
TRBJ1-4	TRBV7-8	.	.	CASSKGGATNEKLFF	TGTGCCAGCAGCAAAGGGGGAGCAACTAATGAAAAACTGTTTTTT
TRBJ2-2	TRBV5-6	.	.	CASSLGALGELFF	TGTGCCAGCAGCTTGGGGGCTTTAGGGGAGCTGTTTTTT
TRBJ1-6	TRBV19	.	.	CASSMNPGEHSPLHF	TGTGCCAGTAGTATGAATCCAGGGGAGCATTCACCCCTCCACTTT
TRBJ1-1	TRBV7-3	once	.	CASSTGPNTEAFF	TGTGCCAGCAGCACTGGGCCGAACACTGAAGCTTTCTTT
TRBJ2-3	TRBV7-3	.	TRBD2	CASSFYSGGTDTQYF	TGTGCCAGCAGCTTCTACAGCGGGGGTACAGATACGCAGTATTTT
TRBJ2-1	TRBV4-2	.	TRBD2	CASSQVVREGEQFF	TGTGCCAGCAGCCAAGTGGTCAGGGAGGGTGAGCAGTTCTTC
TRBJ2-5	TRBV6-5	.	.	CASSYSVTPRQTTQYF	TGTGCCAGCAGTTACTCTGTGACCCCGCGACAAACGACCCAGTACTTC
TRBJ2-5	TRBV7-2	once	.	CASSFQGGGETQYF	TGTGCCAGCAGCTTCCAGGGGGGAGGCGAGACCCAGTACTTC